These 6 T cell receptor beta chains came from one sample sequenced in a study of neurological immune-mediated disorders. TCRdb fed the 5' RACE reads into MiXCR, producing one record per CDR3 protein. The sample lists 18,000 or so distinct CDR3 sequences; around 11% were seen once. The specimen was CD8+ T cells from blood. Receptor source: a woman in her fifties or sixties in good health.

This clonotype was counted ten times or more. The chain recombines TRBV28 with TRBJ2-3; 10 nucleotides line up with TRBD2. The CDR3 extends over 20 amino acids. Germline CDR1 reads MDHEN; CDR2 reads SYDVKM. J lost 1 base, V lost 6 bases, and 19 bases had no gene match. The CDR3 region has the DNA TGTGCCAGCAGCTATTACCGGGGGCTAGCGGGAGTTTGGGGCACAGATACGCAGTATTTT. Its translation is CASSYYRGLAGVWGTDTQYF.

This clonotype was detected ten times or more. The V gene is TRBV24-1, the J gene TRBJ2-1; 11 bases line up with TRBD2. The J segment lost 5 bases and the V segment lost 7 bases, leaving 9 bases of the junction unmatched. CDR3 length equals 16 residues. Looked up from germline, CDR1 is KGHDR and CDR2 is SFDVKD. Here the CDR3 DNA reads TGTGCCACCAGCTACCCCGGGACTAGCGGTGACAATGAGCAGTTCTTC. It specifies CATSYPGTSGDNEQFF.

This clonotype was recorded many times. The rearrangement uses TRBV7-9 and TRBJ2-1; D possibly corresponds to TRBD2 (6 bases). The CDR3 spans 16 residues. Trimming removed 6 bases at V and 2 bases at J, with 17 bases between. CDR1 and CDR2 (germline): SEHNR, FQNEAQ (reference sequence). Here the CDR3 DNA reads TGTGCCAGCAGTCGCTCGGGGGATAGGCCCTACAATGAGCAGTTCTTC. Amino acid sequence: CASSRSGDRPYNEQFF.

This clonotype was seen many times. The chain carries TRBV7-9 and TRBJ2-1, with 10 positions matching TRBD2. Looked up from germline, CDR1 is SEHNR and CDR2 is FQNEAQ (reference sequence). Trimming at V came to 0 bases and at J to 7 bases, leaving 3 bases not matched to a gene. The CDR3 sequence is 15 residues long. CDR3 nucleotide sequence: TGTGCCAGCAGCTTAGCCCTGGGACTAGCGAATGAGCAGTTCTTC. Its protein is CASSLALGLANEQFF.

This clonotype occurred many times. The V gene is TRBV29-1, the J gene TRBJ2-6; 7 nucleotides line up with TRBD1. Losses at the gene ends were 7 bases for V and 3 bases for J; bases not matched to a gene: 3. CDR1 SQVTM and CDR2 ANQGSEA come from the germline V gene. This CDR3 region has 13 residues. CDR3 protein: CSDTGVGANVLTF. The CDR3 DNA sequence: TGCAGCGATACAGGGGTTGGGGCCAACGTCCTGACTTTC.

This clonotype was observed at least ten times. CDR3 DNA: TGCGCCAGCAGAGGTTACGGGGAAGCCTACGAGCAGTACTTC. The encoded protein is CASRGYGEAYEQYF. The V gene is TRBV5-1, the J gene TRBJ2-7, with a possible D match to TRBD2 (5 bases). Germline CDR1 is SGHRS and CDR2 is YFSETQ. Trimming removed 5 bases from V and 2 bases from J, with 14 bases in between. CDR3 size: 14 residues.